One and the same sample provided the 14 T cell receptor beta chains below, sequenced in a study of glioma-infiltrating T cells. The iRepertoire nested amplicon-rescue multiplex PCR amplified TCR alpha and beta CDR3s from RNA. TCRdb passed the multiplex PCR reads through MiXCR, listing each CDR3 protein once. Of 150,000 to 200,000 distinct CDR3 sequences in the sample, around 30% are singletons; the top ten hold 20%. The source material was glioma tissue, nonneoplastic brain tissue, or PBMCs (not recorded which). The receptors come from a human donor with low-grade glioma or glioblastoma, undergoing nonglioma brain surgery, or in good health (not recorded which).

This clonotype was seen repeatedly, ten times or more. The V call is TRBV7-2, the J call TRBJ2-1; 9 bases agree with TRBD1. The ends lost 5 bases at V and 3 bases at J; junction bases unmatched: 2. The CDR3 runs 14 residues. The V gene's germline CDR1 is SGHTA and CDR2 FQGNSA. CDR3 residues: CASSRDRDYNEQFF. CDR3 coding DNA: TGTGCCAGCAGCCGGGACAGGGACTACAATGAGCAGTTCTTC.

This clonotype was picked up many times. The V gene is TRBV2, the J gene TRBJ2-5; D is undetermined. Germline-derived CDR1 and CDR2 are SNHLY and FYNNEI. The CDR3 totals 14 residues. V gave up 2 bases and J gave up 2 bases, with 9 bases separating them. CDR3 nucleotides: TGTGCCAGCAGTGAAAATGTGGGACAAGAGACCCAGTACTTC. This gives the protein CASSENVGQETQYF. Filled out from reference TRBV2 and TRBJ2-5, the complete variable domain reads EPEVTQTPSHQVTQMGQEVILRCVPISNHLYFYWYRQILGQKVEFLVSFYNNEISEKSEIFDDQFSVERPDGSNFTLKIRSTKLEDSAMYFCASSENVGQETQYFGPGTRLLVL.

This clonotype has ten or more counts. This rearrangement joins TRBV28 to TRBJ2-6, with 8 bases fitting TRBD1. The CDR3 is made up of 17 amino acids. Germline CDR1 reads MDHEN; CDR2 reads SYDVKM. V dropped 6 bases and J dropped 2; count of bases not matched to a gene: 9. CDR3 in DNA: TGTGCCAGCAGCCATCGGGACAGGTCACCTGGGGCCAACGTCCTGACTTTC. Its protein product is CASSHRDRSPGANVLTF.

A few counts support this clonotype. The chain links TRBV4-1 to TRBJ2-7, with a tentative D call TRBD2 (5 bases). V was shortened by 1 base and J by 2 bases, with 15 bases between the two germline ends. The length of the CDR3 is 16 residues. The V gene's germline CDR1 is MGHRA and CDR2 YSYEKL. DNA for the CDR3: TGCGCCAGCAGCCAAGTATTATGGGGAGTAACCTACGAGCAGTACTTC. As protein: CASSQVLWGVTYEQYF.

V and J are TRBV11-1 and TRBJ2-5; maybe TRBD1 (5 bases). The CDR3 totals 14 residues. Per the germline V gene, CDR1 is SGHAT and CDR2 is FQDESV (reference sequence). The V end lost 5 bases, the J end lost 3 bases, and 13 bases lay between the germline ends. Written as DNA, the CDR3 is TGTGCCAGCAGCCCTCCGACAGTGAAAGAGACCCAGTACTTC. Amino acids: CASSPPTVKETQYF.

This clonotype was seen more than once but under ten times. This may come from a read error, since a much larger clone is one base off. This CDR3 reads CSARGPAGDIEQYF. For the CDR3, the DNA is TGCAGTGCTAGAGGGCCAGCGGGTGATATCGAGCAGTACTTC. The chain employs TRBV20-1 and TRBJ2-7, with a possible D match to TRBD2 (6 bases). Trimming removed 1 base from V and 6 bases from J, with 16 bases in between. The CDR3 contains 14 residues. CDR1 is DFQATT and CDR2 is SNEGSKA in the germline V gene (reference sequence).

This clonotype was seen ten or more times. The chain joins TRBV7-3 to TRBJ2-1; D is uncertain. V was trimmed by 5 bases and J by 5 bases, leaving 4 bases between them. This CDR3 is built from 11 residues. Looked up from germline, CDR1 is SGHTA and CDR2 is FQGTGA. The CDR3, as DNA: TGTGCCAGCAGCGACAACAATGAGCAGTTCTTC. As protein: CASSDNNEQFF.

This clonotype occurred many times. The rearrangement uses TRBV27 and TRBJ2-1; TRBD2 matches 9 bases. Germline V CDR1 and CDR2: MNHEY, SMNVEV (reference sequence). The CDR3 is made up of 16 amino acids. V lost 5 bases and J lost 7; bases outside the gene matches: 12. The CDR3 DNA reads as TGTGCCAGCAGTCCTTCTAGCGGGAATATCTGGAATGAGCAGTTCTTC. Translated, it gives CASSPSSGNIWNEQFF.

This clonotype was recorded many times. V is TRBV2 and J is TRBJ1-1; D is possibly TRBD1 (5 bases). The CDR3 covers 11 residues. V lost 5 bases and J 7 bases, leaving 8 bases between the germline ends. Germline CDR1 and CDR2: SNHLY and FYNNEI. The CDR3 region has the DNA TGTGCCAGCAGTCCCGACAGTGAAGCTTTCTTT. This translates into CASSPDSEAFF.

The chain combines TRBV4-1 with TRBJ2-7; TRBD2 matches 7 bases. The CDR3 extends over 15 amino acids. The V gene's germline CDR1 is MGHRA and CDR2 YSYEKL. V gave up 0 bases and J gave up 4 bases; unmatched junction bases: 6. The CDR3 sequence is CASSQEEAGAYEQYF. The CDR3 bases are TGCGCCAGCAGCCAAGAAGAGGCGGGAGCGTACGAGCAGTACTTC.

This clonotype occurred many times. The chain carries TRBV4-3 and TRBJ1-3; possible D gene TRBD1, 5 bases. CDR3 length: 16 residues. From germline, CDR1 is LGHNA and CDR2 YSLEER. V lost 6 bases and J lost 0, with 15 bases in between. The CDR3 DNA reads as TGCGCCAGCAGTCGACAGCAGAGTAGCTCTGGAAACACCATATATTTT. This encodes CASSRQQSSSGNTIYF.

This chain joins TRBV9 and TRBJ2-1; possible D gene TRBD1, 6 bases. Germline CDR1 reads SGDLS; CDR2 reads YYNGEE. V lost 4 bases, J lost 0 bases, and 14 bases lay in between. This CDR3 has 16 amino acids. CDR3 region: CASSNGQTSSYNEQFF. The DNA of the CDR3 is TGTGCCAGCAGCAACGGACAGACGAGCTCCTACAATGAGCAGTTCTTC.

This chain uses TRBV16 with TRBJ2-3; D might be TRBD2 (6 bases). CDR1 and CDR2 from the germline V gene are KGHSY and FQNENV. This CDR3 comprises 14 residues. Trimming removed 1 base from V and 4 bases from J, with 9 bases in between. The CDR3 bases are TGTGCCAGCAGCCAATTACGGGAGTCAGATACGCAGTATTTT. Its translation is CASSQLRESDTQYF.

This clonotype turned up a few times. Just one base apart from a much larger clone, this may be a read error. The chain uses TRBV19 and TRBJ2-7; the D is unclear. Trimming removed 9 bases from V and 6 bases from J, with 15 bases in between. Germline V gene lookup returns CDR1 LNHDA and CDR2 SQIVND (reference sequence). This CDR3 comprises 12 residues. This chain's CDR3 is CASSSTIVEQYF. CDR3 DNA: TGTGCCAGCAGCTCCACTATAGTCGAGCAGTACTTC.